Below, 23 T cell receptor beta chains from the same sample are listed, as sequenced in a study of blood T cell repertoires in COVID-19. The repertoire was sequenced with immunoSEQ multiplex PCR; TCRdb's copy has only in-frame clones and lacks some. The table includes about 61,000 clones, roughly 86% detected once. Sequencing was done on a sample of peripheral blood. The source of these receptors is a human donor in a cohort sampled during active COVID-19.

V gene TRBV5-4 combines with J gene TRBJ1-2; a weak D match, TRBD1 (6 bases). Germline values: CDR1 SGHNT, CDR2 YYREEE (reference sequence). This CDR3 spans 13 amino acids. The V and J ends lost 4 bases and 8 bases respectively, with 15 bases between them. CDR3 protein: CASSRTALVGYTF. CDR3 sequence (DNA): TGTGCCAGCAGCCGGACAGCTTTAGTGGGCTACACCTTC.

J is TRBJ2-3 and V is TRBV7-9; 8 bases agree with TRBD1. The CDR3 is 15 residues long. Germline CDR1 SEHNR, CDR2 FQNEAQ (reference sequence). J was trimmed by 2 bases and V by 5 bases; bases with no gene match: 6. The CDR3 loop is CASSVDRGYTDTQYF. The DNA for the CDR3 is TGTGCCAGCAGCGTAGACAGGGGCTACACAGATACGCAGTATTTT.

The rearrangement uses TRBV7-2 and TRBJ2-3, with a weak D call TRBD2 (6 bases). Per germline, CDR1 SGHTA and CDR2 FQGNSA. This CDR3 contains 11 residues. The V end was cut by 5 bases, the J end by 8 bases, with 8 bases between. The CDR3 DNA follows: TGTGCCAGCAGCCAGACTAGTACGCAGTATTTT. This codes for CASSQTSTQYF.

The rearrangement joins TRBV24-1 to TRBJ1-1; no clear D. This CDR3 is 15 amino acids long. CDR1 KGHDR and CDR2 SFDVKD come from the germline V gene. V was clipped by 4 bases and J by 2 bases, with 13 bases between them. The CDR3 DNA reads as TGTGCCACCAGTGAATCGAACAGAGCAAACACTGAAGCTTTCTTT. It codes for CATSESNRANTEAFF.

The chain joins TRBV18 to TRBJ1-6; no clear D gene. CDR3 size: 17 residues. Germline values: CDR1 KGHSH, CDR2 LQKENI. The V and J ends lost 3 bases and 0 bases respectively, with 12 bases between them. CDR3 protein: CASSPLDGSSYNSPLHF. CDR3 sequence (DNA): TGTGCCAGCTCACCTTTGGACGGGAGCTCCTATAATTCACCCCTCCACTTT.

J is TRBJ2-5 and V is TRBV9; 8 bases match TRBD1. The CDR3 is made up of 15 amino acids. The germline CDR1 and CDR2 sequences are SGDLS and YYNGEE. V lost 3 bases and J lost 7; bases outside the gene matches: 11. For the CDR3, the DNA is TGTGCCAGCAGCGCCCAACCGGACAGGGAAGGGACCCAGTACTTC. This encodes CASSAQPDREGTQYF.

This clone has at least ten counts. The V call is TRBV29-1, the J call TRBJ2-1; D perhaps matches TRBD1 (6 bases). Germline assignment: CDR1 SQVTM and CDR2 ANQGSEA. This CDR3 comprises 14 residues. V lost 6 bases and J 5 bases, leaving 17 bases between the germline ends. The CDR3 DNA reads as TGCAGCGTCGCCGGACAGCCAATCGACAATGAGCAGTTCTTC. It translates to CSVAGQPIDNEQFF.

The chain carries TRBV6-5 and TRBJ2-2; TRBD2 matches at 11 bases. Germline CDR1 MNHEY, CDR2 SVGAGI. The CDR3 runs to 15 residues. J gave up 8 bases and V 2 bases, and 4 bases lay outside the gene matches. CDR3 DNA: TGTGCCAGCAGTTACCGATCTAGCGGGAGGGGGGAGCTGTTTTTT. Translating gives CASSYRSSGRGELFF.

This rearrangement joins TRBV9 to TRBJ2-3; 11 nucleotides match TRBD2. The CDR3 covers 15 residues. CDR1 is SGDLS and CDR2 is YYNGEE in the germline V gene. V trimming: 4 bases; J trimming: 3 bases; junction bases outside the gene matches: 4. The CDR3 region is CASSSRLAGTDTQYF. The CDR3 DNA is TGTGCCAGCAGCTCCCGACTAGCGGGAACAGATACGCAGTATTTT.

This clone was detected only once. The chain carries TRBV4-3 and TRBJ2-7; the match to TRBD1 covers 10 bases. The CDR3 has 16 residues. V was clipped by 0 bases and J by 0 bases; unmatched bases: 2. CDR1 and CDR2 (germline): LGHNA, YSLEER. CDR3 sequence reads: CASSQDRTGGSYEQYF. In DNA form, the CDR3 reads TGCGCCAGCAGCCAAGATAGGACAGGGGGCTCCTACGAGCAGTACTTC.

The rearrangement uses TRBV19 and TRBJ2-3; 12 bases are a match to TRBD1. The germline gives CDR1 LNHDA, CDR2 SQIVND (reference sequence). The CDR3 loop spans 15 amino acids. The ends lost 4 bases at V and 6 bases at J; junction bases unmatched: 5. CDR3 coding DNA: TGTGCCAGTAGTACGGGGACAGGGGGCTCTGATACGCAGTATTTT. Translated: CASSTGTGGSDTQYF.

This clone has just one count. The chain combines TRBV7-9 with TRBJ1-2, with D possibly TRBD1 on 5 matching bases. V lost 7 bases, J lost 4 bases, and 13 bases lay in between. Germline-derived CDR1 and CDR2 are SEHNR and FQNEAQ (reference sequence). The CDR3 length is 13 residues. CDR3 in DNA: TGTGCCAGCACCGGGGGGTTAAGCTATGGCTACACCTTC. Protein product: CASTGGLSYGYTF.

V is TRBV6-5 and J is TRBJ1-5, with 8 bases aligning to TRBD1. The germline V gene encodes CDR1 MNHEY and CDR2 SVGAGI. Unmatched junction bases numbered 6, after V lost 8 bases and J lost 3 bases. This CDR3 comprises 14 residues. The CDR3 bases are TGTGCCAGCTCCCCAGGGGGCATCAATCAGCCCCAGCATTTT. It encodes CASSPGGINQPQHF.

The chain recombines TRBV5-1 with TRBJ2-3, with 10 nucleotides matching TRBD2. The CDR3 spans 17 residues. The trim removed 0 bases at V and 3 bases at J, leaving 7 bases unmatched. CDR1 SGHRS and CDR2 YFSETQ come from the germline V gene. The CDR3 nucleotides are TGCGCCAGCAGCTTGGCGGGGACTAGCGACAGGACAGATACGCAGTATTTT. This translates into CASSLAGTSDRTDTQYF.

This chain joins TRBV28 and TRBJ2-1; 10 nucleotides agree with TRBD2. V gave up 4 bases and J gave up 6 bases; unmatched junction bases: 21. CDR3 length: 20 amino acids. Germline CDR1 is MDHEN and CDR2 is SYDVKM. Written as DNA, the CDR3 is TGTGCCAGCAGTTCCTACATGACTCTAGCGGGAGTTGGATTATTCAATGAGCAGTTCTTC. Encoded protein: CASSSYMTLAGVGLFNEQFF.

The chain combines TRBV7-8 with TRBJ2-1; D may be TRBD2 (7 bases). Germline CDR1 reads SGHVS; CDR2 reads FQNEAQ. The CDR3 covers 16 residues. Trimming removed 1 base from V and 6 bases from J, with 16 bases in between. In nucleotides, the CDR3 is TGTGCCAGCAGCTTAGTCCCTGGCGGGGGCCCCAATGAGCAGTTCTTC. Translated: CASSLVPGGGPNEQFF.

The rearrangement links TRBV7-6 to TRBJ2-2, with D possibly matching TRBD1 (7 bases). The germline V gene has CDR1 SGHVS and CDR2 FNYEAQ. The CDR3 has 16 residues. With 5 bases removed from V and 5 bases from J, the gap between germline ends came to 18 bases. This chain's CDR3 is CASSRGTRGRTGELFF. CDR3 coding DNA: TGTGCCAGCAGCCGTGGGACCAGGGGGAGGACCGGGGAGCTGTTTTTT.

CDR3 residues: CASSLPGQRNYGYTF. The CDR3 nucleotides are TGTGCCAGCAGCTTACCGGGACAACGTAACTATGGCTACACCTTC. V and J are TRBV11-1 and TRBJ1-2; maybe TRBD1 (6 bases). The CDR3 has 15 residues. Trimming removed 2 bases at V and 1 base at J, with 11 bases between. Germline CDR1 is SGHAT and CDR2 is FQDESV (reference sequence).

This chain connects TRBV6-5 to TRBJ1-6; 7 bases are shared with TRBD1. Germline values: CDR1 MNHEY, CDR2 SVGAGI. The CDR3 runs 14 residues. V lost 4 bases to trimming and J lost 6 bases; unmatched junction nucleotides: 3. Written as DNA, the CDR3 is TGTGCCAGCAGTTCGACAGGGCCTAATTCACCCCTCCACTTT. It encodes CASSSTGPNSPLHF.

The CDR3 DNA follows: TGTGCCAGCACCTGGACAGGGGTCAACAATCAGCCCCAGCATTTT. Its protein is CASTWTGVNNQPQHF. This rearrangement joins TRBV2 to TRBJ1-5; 9 nucleotides line up with TRBD1. CDR3 size: 15 residues. Germline lookup yields CDR1 SNHLY and CDR2 FYNNEI. After removal of 7 bases from V and 3 bases from J, the junction contained 7 bases not matched to a gene.

The chain is built from TRBV15 and TRBJ2-7, with 9 bases aligning to TRBD1. V was clipped by 2 bases and J by 1 base; unmatched bases: 3. CDR3 length: 15 residues. In germline, CDR1 is LNHNV, CDR2 YYDKDF (reference sequence). CDR3 bases: TGTGCCACCAGCAGACCGGGACAGGGATCCTACGAGCAGTACTTC. It yields the protein CATSRPGQGSYEQYF.

CDR3 in amino acids: CASSFGERYNEQFF. The DNA of the CDR3 is TGCGCCAGCAGCTTTGGAGAGCGGTACAATGAGCAGTTCTTC. This rearrangement joins TRBV5-1 to TRBJ2-1, with D tentatively TRBD2 (5 bases). V gave up 2 bases and J gave up 4 bases, with 10 bases separating them. CDR3 length: 14 amino acids. Germline V lookup: CDR1 SGHRS, CDR2 YFSETQ.

V is TRBV19 and J is TRBJ1-2, with 7 bases that match TRBD1. V dropped 3 bases and J dropped 1; count of bases not matched to a gene: 8. The germline V gene has CDR1 LNHDA and CDR2 SQIVND (reference sequence). The CDR3 is made up of 16 amino acids. This chain's CDR3 is CASSIQQGKVNYGYTF. CDR3 nucleotide sequence: TGTGCCAGTAGTATTCAACAGGGGAAGGTTAACTATGGCTACACCTTC.